The entry that follows covers one TCR beta chain sequence. As yet, its antigen is unknown. The data stem from a study of cytomegalovirus exposure and HLA in healthy donors. About the study: Most genotyped donors, roughly 83% of 398, had Caucasian-associated genetic ancestry.

The primer mix had 60 Vbeta and 13 Jbeta primers. Sequencing was performed with immunoSEQ multiplex PCR; in TCRdb, only in-frame clones are kept and a portion is missing. Of some 140,000 clones in the sample, approximately 71% were seen once. The length of the CDR3 is 11 residues. Looked up from germline, CDR1 is DFQATT and CDR2 is SNEGSKA (reference sequence). V lost 6 bases, J lost 11 bases, and 16 bases lay in between. Study-level points and caveats: The authors considered a cluster of highly shared sequence variants likely to be a sequencing artifact. In a later analysis, parvovirus B19, influenza, CMV and Epstein-Barr virus appeared linked to several top co-occurrence clusters. For most TCR beta V segments, an earlier analysis put the productive rate at about 90% or about 30% of the time.

The source is a man in his thirties or forties in good health and CMV-seronegative. Sequencing was performed on PBMCs. The chain is built from TRBV20-1 and TRBJ1-1; a weak D match, TRBD1 (6 bases). The CDR3, as DNA: TGCAGTGCACCCGGGACATCCGATGCTTTCTTT. Translated, it gives CSAPGTSDAFF.